This T cell receptor (beta chain) was observed in a study of cytomegalovirus exposure and HLA in healthy donors. With regard to this clone: Its cognate antigen is unknown.

Regarding the study as a whole: It was reported that the classifier diagnosed cytomegalovirus status with high specificity and sensitivity in both the original and validation cohorts. For most TCR sequences rarity was the rule, although some public TCRs occurred in many donors. Subsequent analysis revealed that first-cohort TCR clusters tended to co-occur in the 120 or so validation repertoires.

Germline V CDR1 and CDR2: SNHLY, FYNNEI. V was clipped by 2 bases and J by 0 bases, with 11 bases between them. The CDR3 consists of 15 residues. Assay used: immunoSEQ multiplex PCR; TCRdb lists only in-frame clones, some missing. The data show 200,000 to 300,000 clones, about 90% seen once. This TCR was recovered from a woman between 25 and 40 years old in good health and CMV-seronegative. The sequenced sample consisted of PBMCs. V usage is TRBV2 and J usage is TRBJ2-7; D is unclear. In DNA form, the CDR3 reads TGTGCCAGCAGTGAATCGGTAATAAGCTCCTACGAGCAGTACTTC. Its translation: CASSESVISSYEQYF.